This TCR beta chain came from a study of cytomegalovirus exposure and HLA in healthy donors. This clone showed up just a few times. This PCR relied on a set of 60 Vbeta primers and 13 Jbeta primers. The data were produced by immunoSEQ multiplex PCR, yet TCRdb's version contains in-frame clones alone and is incomplete. The sample lists 150,000 or so clones, roughly 65% occurring once. The CDR3 sequence is 15 residues long. The germline V gene encodes CDR1 SGHRS and CDR2 YFSETQ. Deletions cut 4 bases from V and 2 bases from J, with 13 bases between. The TCR comes from a man younger than 35 in good health and CMV-seropositive. Sequencing used PBMCs. The chain couples TRBV5-1 to TRBJ2-1, with TRBD2 as a possible D gene (6 bases). Here the CDR3 DNA reads TGCGCCAGCAGCCCACCGACTAGTGCCTACAATGAGCAGTTCTTC. Translation: CASSPPTSAYNEQFF.